This is a list of T cell receptor beta chains from one sample in a study of blood T cell repertoires in COVID-19. Clones were sequenced by immunoSEQ multiplex PCR, and TCRdb holds only the in-frame ones, with some missing. This sample has roughly 36,000 clones, with about 79% found just once. Sequencing was carried out using peripheral blood. The receptors come from a human donor in a cohort sampled during active COVID-19. CDR3s include the opening cysteine and the closing phenylalanine or tryptophan. A D gene is named only where the DNA matches it firmly. Clone sizes are given selectively: once, few, many, or a class where the clone is expanded.

d_call	v_call	clone_size	j_call	cdr3_aa	cdr3_nt
-	TRBV7-2	few	TRBJ2-1	CASSSLGGYNEQFF	TGTGCCAGCAGCTCCCTCGGGGGTTACAATGAGCAGTTCTTC
-	TRBV4-1	-	TRBJ1-1	CASSQGPTKRVTEAFF	TGCGCCAGCAGCCAAGGTCCTACTAAACGGGTCACTGAAGCTTTCTTT
-	TRBV19	-	TRBJ1-1	CASSMFRASDLDTEAFF	TGTGCCAGTAGTATGTTCAGGGCTAGCGATTTGGACACTGAAGCTTTCTTT
TRBD2	TRBV14	-	TRBJ2-5	CASSQGLQRGGRETQYF	TGTGCCAGCAGCCAAGGCCTTCAGCGGGGGGGCCGAGAGACCCAGTACTTC
TRBD1	TRBV6-6	-	TRBJ1-2	CASSSPTGAGDYGYTF	TGTGCCAGCAGTTCCCCGACAGGGGCTGGTGACTATGGCTACACCTTC
-	TRBV6-5	-	TRBJ2-7	CASSYSGTPLYF	TGTGCCAGCAGTTATAGCGGCACGCCTTTGTACTTC
-	TRBV10-1	-	TRBJ2-3	CASSETGIADTQYF	TGCGCCAGCAGTGAGACAGGGATCGCAGATACGCAGTATTTT
-	TRBV18	few	TRBJ2-7	CASSPGGTYEQYF	TGTGCCAGCTCACCCGGAGGGACCTACGAGCAGTACTTC
-	TRBV6-5	-	TRBJ2-5	CASSRFRGIRETQYF	TGTGCCAGCAGCCGGTTTCGGGGGATTCGAGAGACCCAGTACTTC
-	TRBV12-2	-	TRBJ2-1	CASRYAEGKGLDEQFF	TGTGCAAGTCGCTACGCAGAGGGCAAGGGTTTGGATGAGCAGTTCTTC
-	TRBV21-1	-	TRBJ1-1	CASSSKTGQITEAFF	TGTGCCAGCAGCTCAAAAACAGGACAGATCACTGAAGCTTTCTTT
-	TRBV6-5	few	TRBJ1-6	CASSKGNLSPLHF	TGTGCCAGCAGCAAGGGGAACCTTTCACCCCTCCACTTT
-	TRBV11-2	-	TRBJ2-3	CASSPTAIGTDTQYF	TGTGCCAGCAGCCCTACCGCGATCGGGACAGATACGCAGTATTTT
-	TRBV4-3	-	TRBJ1-2	CASSHDSGHPYGYTF	TGCGCCAGCAGCCATGATTCGGGACACCCATATGGCTACACCTTC
TRBD1	TRBV4-3	once	TRBJ1-2	CASSSRDRAANYGYTF	TGCGCCAGCAGCTCCCGGGACAGGGCGGCTAACTATGGCTACACCTTC
-	TRBV4-3	-	TRBJ1-2	CASSRGFGDGYTF	TGCGCCAGCAGTCGGGGGTTCGGGGACGGCTACACCTTC
-	TRBV7-9	few	TRBJ1-5	CASSFAQRGRAQHF	TGTGCCAGCAGCTTTGCACAGCGGGGTCGGGCCCAGCATTTT
-	TRBV7-7	-	TRBJ2-2	CASSLGSVMNTGELFF	TGTGCTAGCAGCTTAGGGTCGGTCATGAACACCGGGGAGCTGTTTTTT
-	TRBV3-1/TRBV3-2	-	TRBJ2-1	CASSQDSQAGAINNEQFF	TGTGCCAGCAGCCAAGACAGTCAGGCGGGGGCTATAAACAATGAGCAGTTCTTC
-	TRBV6-4	-	TRBJ2-3	CASSELAGTSTDTQYF	TGTGCCAGCAGTGAGTTGGCGGGGACTAGCACAGATACGCAGTATTTT
TRBD1	TRBV18	-	TRBJ1-1	CASSPRQGNTEAFF	TGTGCCAGCTCGCCTAGACAGGGAAATACTGAAGCTTTCTTT
TRBD1	TRBV5-6	-	TRBJ1-4	CASSWGQGYEKLFF	TGTGCCAGCAGCTGGGGACAGGGATATGAAAAACTGTTTTTT
-	TRBV12-5	-	TRBJ1-5	CASGLWGLPQPQHF	TGTGCTAGTGGTTTATGGGGGCTCCCTCAGCCCCAGCATTTT
TRBD1	TRBV5-4	-	TRBJ2-4	CASSLSGTGKNIQYF	TGTGCCAGCAGCTTATCCGGGACAGGGAAAAACATTCAGTACTTC
TRBD1	TRBV4-3	-	TRBJ2-7	CASSQEPGTGTGHEQYF	TGCGCCAGCAGCCAGGAACCCGGGACAGGGACCGGCCACGAGCAGTACTTC
TRBD1	TRBV10-1	-	TRBJ1-1	CASSSNRGMNTEAFF	TGCGCCAGCAGTTCGAACAGGGGGATGAACACTGAAGCTTTCTTT
-	TRBV30	few	TRBJ1-1	CAWSVSRAYEAFF	TGTGCCTGGAGTGTAAGCAGGGCCTACGAAGCTTTCTTT
-	TRBV4-1	-	TRBJ1-6	CASSQDGTGLNSPLHF	TGCGCCAGCAGCCAAGATGGAACAGGCCTTAATTCACCCCTCCACTTT
TRBD1	TRBV5-1	-	TRBJ2-5	CASSLSTGVWETQYF	TGCGCCAGCAGCTTGTCAACAGGGGTCTGGGAGACCCAGTACTTC
TRBD1	TRBV19	-	TRBJ1-1	CASSMPLSGRGRTEAFF	TGTGCCAGTAGTATGCCCTTGAGCGGCAGGGGGCGGACTGAAGCTTTCTTT
TRBD1	TRBV5-1	once	TRBJ1-4	CASSLFTPTGTGIEKLFF	TGCGCCAGCAGCCTTTTTACCCCTACCGGGACAGGGATTGAAAAACTGTTTTTT
TRBD1	TRBV7-2	-	TRBJ2-3	CASSRLGTVPTDTQYF	TGTGCCAGCAGCAGACTCGGGACAGTTCCCACAGATACGCAGTATTTT
-	TRBV19	-	TRBJ1-5	CASSIGRQHSNQPQHF	TGTGCCAGTAGTATAGGAAGACAGCATAGCAATCAGCCCCAGCATTTT
-	TRBV7-9	-	TRBJ2-4	CASSPMLVAKNIQYF	TGTGCCAGCAGCCCAATGTTAGTAGCCAAAAACATTCAGTACTTC